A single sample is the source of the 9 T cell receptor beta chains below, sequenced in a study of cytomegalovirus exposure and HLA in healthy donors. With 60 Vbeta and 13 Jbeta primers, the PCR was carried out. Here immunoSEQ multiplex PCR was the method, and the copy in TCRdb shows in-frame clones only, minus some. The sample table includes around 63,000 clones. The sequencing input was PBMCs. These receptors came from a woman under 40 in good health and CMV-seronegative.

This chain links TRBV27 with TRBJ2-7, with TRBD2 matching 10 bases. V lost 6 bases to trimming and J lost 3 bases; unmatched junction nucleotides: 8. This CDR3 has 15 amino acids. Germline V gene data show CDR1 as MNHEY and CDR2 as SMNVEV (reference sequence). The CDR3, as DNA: TGTGCCAGCAGCCATATAGCGGGGGGCCTCTACGAGCAGTACTTC. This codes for CASSHIAGGLYEQYF.

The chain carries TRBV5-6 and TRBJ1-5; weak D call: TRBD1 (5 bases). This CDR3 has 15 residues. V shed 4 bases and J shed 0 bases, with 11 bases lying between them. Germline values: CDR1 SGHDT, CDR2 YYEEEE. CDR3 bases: TGTGCCAGCAGCCATCGGGGGTATAGCAATCAGCCCCAGCATTTT. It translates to CASSHRGYSNQPQHF.

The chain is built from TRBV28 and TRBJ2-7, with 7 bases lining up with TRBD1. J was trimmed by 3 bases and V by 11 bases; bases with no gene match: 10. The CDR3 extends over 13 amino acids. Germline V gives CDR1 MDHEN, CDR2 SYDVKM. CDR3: CACNRGRDYEQYF. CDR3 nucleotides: TGTGCCTGCAACAGGGGTAGGGACTACGAGCAGTACTTC.

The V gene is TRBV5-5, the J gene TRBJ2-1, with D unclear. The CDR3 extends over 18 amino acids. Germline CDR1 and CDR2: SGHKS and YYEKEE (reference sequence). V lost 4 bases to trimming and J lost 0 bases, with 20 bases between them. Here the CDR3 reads CASSRWLERMSSYNEQFF. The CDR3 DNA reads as TGTGCCAGCAGCCGGTGGCTGGAGAGGATGAGCTCCTACAATGAGCAGTTCTTC.

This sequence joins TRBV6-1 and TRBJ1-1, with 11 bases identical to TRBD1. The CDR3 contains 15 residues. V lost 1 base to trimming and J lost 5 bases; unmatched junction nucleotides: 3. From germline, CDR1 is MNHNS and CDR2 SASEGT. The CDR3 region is CASSEGDRGWTEAFF. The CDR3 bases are TGTGCCAGCAGTGAAGGGGACAGGGGGTGGACTGAAGCTTTCTTT.

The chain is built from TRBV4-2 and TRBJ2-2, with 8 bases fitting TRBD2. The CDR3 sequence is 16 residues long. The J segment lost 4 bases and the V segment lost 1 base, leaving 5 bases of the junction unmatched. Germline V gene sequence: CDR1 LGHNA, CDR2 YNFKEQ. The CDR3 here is CASSQVLAGGTGELFF. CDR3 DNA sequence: TGTGCCAGCAGCCAAGTACTCGCGGGAGGCACCGGGGAGCTGTTTTTT.

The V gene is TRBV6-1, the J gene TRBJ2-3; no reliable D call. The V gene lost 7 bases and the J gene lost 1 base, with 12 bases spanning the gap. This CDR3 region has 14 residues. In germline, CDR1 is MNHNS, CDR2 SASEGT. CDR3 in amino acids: CASTRERGTDTQYF. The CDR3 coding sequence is TGTGCCAGCACACGCGAACGGGGCACAGATACGCAGTATTTT.

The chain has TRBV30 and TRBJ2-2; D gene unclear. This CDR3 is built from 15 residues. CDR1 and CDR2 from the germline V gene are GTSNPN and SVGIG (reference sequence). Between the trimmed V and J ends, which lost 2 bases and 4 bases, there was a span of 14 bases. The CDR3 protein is CAWSMTKLITGELFF. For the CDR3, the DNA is TGTGCCTGGAGTATGACAAAATTGATCACCGGGGAGCTGTTTTTT.

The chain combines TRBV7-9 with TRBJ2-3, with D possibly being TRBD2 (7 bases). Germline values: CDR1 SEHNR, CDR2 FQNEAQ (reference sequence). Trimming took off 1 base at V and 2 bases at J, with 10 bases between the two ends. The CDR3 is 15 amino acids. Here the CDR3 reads CASSLEGGPTDTQYF. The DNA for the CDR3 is TGTGCCAGCAGCTTAGAGGGGGGGCCCACAGATACGCAGTATTTT.